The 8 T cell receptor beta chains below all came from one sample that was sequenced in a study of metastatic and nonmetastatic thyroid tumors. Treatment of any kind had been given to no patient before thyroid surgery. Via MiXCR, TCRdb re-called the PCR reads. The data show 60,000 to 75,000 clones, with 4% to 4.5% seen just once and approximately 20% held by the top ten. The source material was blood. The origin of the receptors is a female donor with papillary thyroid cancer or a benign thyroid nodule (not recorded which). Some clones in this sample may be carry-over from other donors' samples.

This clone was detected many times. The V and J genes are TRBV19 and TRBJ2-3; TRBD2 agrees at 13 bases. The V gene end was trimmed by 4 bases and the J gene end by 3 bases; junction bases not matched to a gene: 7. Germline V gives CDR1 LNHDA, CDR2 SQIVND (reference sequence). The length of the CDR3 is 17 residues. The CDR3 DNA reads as TGTGCCAGTAGTACTCGGACTAGCGGGAGTACAACAGATACGCAGTATTTT. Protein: CASSTRTSGSTTDTQYF.

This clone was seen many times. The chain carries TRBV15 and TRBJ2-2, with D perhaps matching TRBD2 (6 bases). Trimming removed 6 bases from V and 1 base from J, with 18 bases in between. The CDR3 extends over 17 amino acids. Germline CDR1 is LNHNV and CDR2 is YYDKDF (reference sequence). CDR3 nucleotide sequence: TGTGCCACCAGAGAGGGGATGATGGGAGGGAACACCGGGGAGCTGTTTTTT. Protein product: CATREGMMGGNTGELFF.

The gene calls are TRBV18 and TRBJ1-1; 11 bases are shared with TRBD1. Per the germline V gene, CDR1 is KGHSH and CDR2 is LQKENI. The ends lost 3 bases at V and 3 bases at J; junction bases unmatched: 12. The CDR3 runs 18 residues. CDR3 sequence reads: CASSPLDWTGGLDTEAFF. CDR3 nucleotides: TGTGCCAGCTCACCGTTGGACTGGACAGGGGGCCTCGACACTGAAGCTTTCTTT.

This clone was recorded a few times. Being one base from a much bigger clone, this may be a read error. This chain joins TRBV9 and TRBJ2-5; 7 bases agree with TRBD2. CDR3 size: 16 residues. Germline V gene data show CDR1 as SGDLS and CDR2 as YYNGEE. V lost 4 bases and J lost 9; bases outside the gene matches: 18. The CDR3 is CASSRGDGGAIGSQYF. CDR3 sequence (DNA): TGTGCCAGCAGCCGGGGGGACGGAGGGGCTATAGGATCCCAGTACTTC.

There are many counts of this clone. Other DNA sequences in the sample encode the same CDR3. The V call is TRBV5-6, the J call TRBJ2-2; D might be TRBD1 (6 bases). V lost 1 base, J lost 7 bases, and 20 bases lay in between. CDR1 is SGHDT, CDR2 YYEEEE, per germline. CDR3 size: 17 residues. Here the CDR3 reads CASSLRKTGSGYGELFF. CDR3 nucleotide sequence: TGTGCCAGCAGCTTGCGAAAGACAGGTTCTGGTTACGGGGAGCTGTTTTTT.

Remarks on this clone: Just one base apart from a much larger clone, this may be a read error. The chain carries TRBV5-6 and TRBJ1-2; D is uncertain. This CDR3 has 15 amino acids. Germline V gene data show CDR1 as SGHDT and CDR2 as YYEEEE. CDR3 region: CVSSSSHGGNYGYTF. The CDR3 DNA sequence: TGTGTCAGCAGCTCCTCCCATGGAGGCAACTATGGCTACACCTTC.

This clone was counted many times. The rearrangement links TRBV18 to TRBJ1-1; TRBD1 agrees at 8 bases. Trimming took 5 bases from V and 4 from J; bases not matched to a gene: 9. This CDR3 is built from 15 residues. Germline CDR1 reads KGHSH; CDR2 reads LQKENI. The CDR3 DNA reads TGTGCCAGCTCAACGGCGAAAACAGGGGGCACTGAAGCTTTCTTT. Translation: CASSTAKTGGTEAFF.

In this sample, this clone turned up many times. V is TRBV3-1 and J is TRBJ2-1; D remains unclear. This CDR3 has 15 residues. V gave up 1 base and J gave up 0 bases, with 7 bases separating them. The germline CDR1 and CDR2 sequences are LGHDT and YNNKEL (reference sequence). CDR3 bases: TGTGCCAGCAGCCAAGGGGTAAGCTCCTACAATGAGCAGTTCTTC. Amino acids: CASSQGVSSYNEQFF.